This TCR beta chain was found in a study of T cells in Graves' hyperthyroidism and ophthalmopathy. Study-wide background: Any treatment followed the collection of peripheral blood at initial diagnosis.

Each patient was aged 18 to 65 and had newly diagnosed hyperthyroidism of under 2 months' duration. V was pared by 10 bases and J by 4 bases, with 10 bases between. The germline V gene encodes CDR1 MDHEN and CDR2 SYDVKM. This CDR3 has 12 amino acids. On this clonotype itself: Antigen specificity is unknown.

Amplification of TCR beta CDR3 regions used RNA as the template. RT-PCR in the first round (using the HTBI primer set) targeted the TCR CDR3. One entry per CDR3 protein results from TCRdb running MiXCR on the multiplex PCR reads. This sample has 750,000 to 950,000 distinct CDR3 sequences, with roughly 40% found just once. Study outcomes and limitations: From stable hyperthyroidism, ophthalmopathy was separated by a 13 V-J model. Blood shared most expanded thyroid clonotypes above 0.001.

The rearrangement uses TRBV28 and TRBJ1-4; the D is unclear. The TCR was taken from a young man with Graves' hyperthyroidism. Sequencing was done on a sample of blood. The CDR3 DNA follows: TGTGCCATAGGACGGATTAATGAAAAACTGTTTTTT. Amino acid sequence: CAIGRINEKLFF.